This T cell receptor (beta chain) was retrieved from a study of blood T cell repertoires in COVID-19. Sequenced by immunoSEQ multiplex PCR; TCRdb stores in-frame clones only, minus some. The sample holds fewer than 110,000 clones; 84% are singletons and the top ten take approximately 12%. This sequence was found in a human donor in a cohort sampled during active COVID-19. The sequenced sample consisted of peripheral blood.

CDR3 in DNA: TGTGCCAGCAGCTTGGTTCAGGACAGGACTGAAGCTTTCTTT. It codes for CASSLVQDRTEAFF. This chain connects TRBV5-4 to TRBJ1-1, with 7 bases aligning to TRBD1. The germline CDR1 and CDR2 sequences are SGHNT and YYREEE (reference sequence). This CDR3 contains 14 residues. V gave up 0 bases and J gave up 5 bases; unmatched junction bases: 4.